These T cell receptor beta chains were read from a single sample in a study of blood T cells in healthy people across ages. Each CDR3 protein is one row after TCRdb ran MiXCR on the 5' RACE reads. Of 1.5 million to 2 million distinct CDR3 sequences in the sample, around 42% are singletons; the top ten hold under 25%. The specimen sequenced was blood. The receptors come from a human donor in good health. CDR3s leave out the opening cysteine and the closing phenylalanine or tryptophan. Each record gives: V gene, J gene, CDR3 protein.

v_gene: TRBV4-1
j_gene: TRBJ1-2
CDR3aa: ASSQGRRDYGYT

v_gene: TRBV7-3
j_gene: TRBJ1-2
CDR3aa: ASSFKPKQGACGYT

v_gene: TRBV9
j_gene: TRBJ1-2
CDR3aa: ASSPIGANYGYT

v_gene: TRBV29-1
j_gene: TRBJ1-2
CDR3aa: SVAGASNYGHT

v_gene: TRBV5-1
j_gene: TRBJ1-2
CDR3aa: ASSPGDRGYGYT

v_gene: TRBV12-3/TRBV12-4
j_gene: TRBJ1-4
CDR3aa: ASSFTGGAGEKLF

v_gene: TRBV7-3
j_gene: TRBJ2-4
CDR3aa: ASSFAGSDKQY

v_gene: TRBV12-3/TRBV12-4
j_gene: TRBJ1-1
CDR3aa: ASRGQLNTEAF

v_gene: TRBV20-1
j_gene: TRBJ1-2
CDR3aa: SAREGTGHGGYT

v_gene: TRBV2
j_gene: TRBJ2-1
CDR3aa: ASSRNSYNEQF

v_gene: TRBV5-4
j_gene: TRBJ1-1
CDR3aa: ASSPDGRAEAF

v_gene: TRBV15
j_gene: TRBJ1-5
CDR3aa: ATRNPGTHQPQH

v_gene: TRBV20-1
j_gene: TRBJ2-3
CDR3aa: SARVIREKDTQY

v_gene: TRBV11-3
j_gene: TRBJ1-6
CDR3aa: ASSPHGENSPLH

v_gene: TRBV5-1
j_gene: TRBJ2-7
CDR3aa: ASSRPGHQSYEQY

v_gene: TRBV21-1
j_gene: TRBJ2-7
CDR3aa: ASSSIGTGPSYEQY

v_gene: TRBV12-3/TRBV12-4
j_gene: TRBJ2-7
CDR3aa: ASSFGTTSSYEQY

v_gene: TRBV12-3/TRBV12-4
j_gene: TRBJ2-7
CDR3aa: ASSFTGTREQY

v_gene: TRBV6-6
j_gene: TRBJ2-5
CDR3aa: ASSYPGTGGLETQY

v_gene: TRBV5-1
j_gene: TRBJ2-1
CDR3aa: ASSLTGTGANEQF

v_gene: TRBV3-1
j_gene: TRBJ1-1
CDR3aa: ASSPHPGGTEAF